One and the same sample provided the 17 T cell receptor beta chains below, sequenced in a study of T cell responses to AZD1222 COVID-19 vaccine. TCRdb's copy holds only in-frame clones and misses some; the assay was immunoSEQ multiplex PCR. The sample holds 140,000 to 150,000 clones; around 89% are singletons and the top ten take about 16%. Sequencing was performed on peripheral blood, taken on day 0 of AZD1222 vaccination. Source of these receptors: an adult in good health.

The CDR3 nucleotides are TGCGCCAGCAGCTTGGAGTGGGCAGGCGGCTACACCTTC. It codes for CASSLEWAGGYTF. This rearrangement joins TRBV5-1 to TRBJ1-2, with no clear D. The germline V and J ends were trimmed by 0 bases and 8 bases, with 11 bases remaining between them. This CDR3 has 13 amino acids. Germline CDR1 and CDR2: SGHRS and YFSETQ.

This chain joins TRBV3-1 (or the pseudogene TRBV3-2) and TRBJ2-2; no clear D gene. The CDR3 is made up of 13 amino acids. V lost 0 bases and J 7 bases, leaving 6 bases between the germline ends. The V gene's germline CDR1 is LGHDT and CDR2 YNNKEL (reference sequence). CDR3 loop: CASSQDWVGELFF. CDR3 sequence (DNA): TGTGCCAGCAGCCAAGATTGGGTCGGGGAGCTGTTTTTT.

The chain joins TRBV2 to TRBJ1-1; possibly TRBD1 for D (5 bases). V lost 6 bases and J 5 bases, leaving 16 bases between the germline ends. Per the germline V gene, CDR1 is SNHLY and CDR2 is FYNNEI. This CDR3 region has 14 residues. The DNA of the CDR3 is TGTGCCAGCAGACCTGAGGGGCTGGGGACTGAAGCTTTCTTT. This codes for CASRPEGLGTEAFF.

The chain joins TRBV18 to TRBJ1-5; 7 nucleotides match TRBD1. The CDR3 covers 13 residues. V lost 11 bases and J lost 4; bases outside the gene matches: 8. Per the germline V gene, CDR1 is KGHSH and CDR2 is LQKENI. CDR3 region: CACAGGSNQPQHF. In DNA form, the CDR3 reads TGTGCCTGCGCAGGGGGAAGTAATCAGCCCCAGCATTTT.

The chain uses TRBV4-2 and TRBJ2-7; D gene uncertain. Germline loops: CDR1 LGHNA, CDR2 YNFKEQ. The CDR3 sequence is 13 residues long. The germline V and J ends were trimmed by 5 bases and 3 bases, with 11 bases remaining between them. The CDR3: CASSSNNIYEQYF. The CDR3 nucleotides are TGTGCCAGCAGCTCAAATAATATCTACGAGCAGTACTTC.

CDR3 protein: CASRSLGGPRETQYF. As DNA, the CDR3 is TGTGCCAGCAGAAGTCTAGGGGGACCACGGGAGACCCAGTACTTC. V usage is TRBV27 and J usage is TRBJ2-5; D might be TRBD1 (6 bases). V lost 6 bases to trimming and J lost 5 bases, with 19 bases between them. Germline CDR1 reads MNHEY; CDR2 reads SMNVEV (reference sequence). The CDR3 is 15 residues long.

The rearrangement uses TRBV11-2 and TRBJ2-5; 10 bases fit TRBD1. CDR1 SGHAT and CDR2 FQNNGV come from the germline V gene. The CDR3 runs 15 residues. With V trimmed by 5 bases and J by 5 bases, 8 bases remained unmatched. The CDR3 spells CASSQGTGVFETQYF. The CDR3 DNA is TGTGCCAGCAGCCAGGGGACAGGGGTTTTCGAGACCCAGTACTTC. The full variable domain, with the rest looked up from reference TRBV11-2 and TRBJ2-5, is EAGVAQSPRYKIIEKRQSVAFWCNPISGHATLYWYQQILGQGPKLLIQFQNNGVVDDSQLPKDRFSAERLKGVDSTLKIQPAKLEDSAVYLCASSQGTGVFETQYFGPGTRLLVL.

This clone appeared once. The J gene is TRBJ1-2, the V gene TRBV4-1, with D possibly matching TRBD1 (6 bases). The CDR3 is 14 amino acids. Germline CDR1 MGHRA, CDR2 YSYEKL. V lost 0 bases and J lost 8, with 13 bases in between. In nucleotides, the CDR3 is TGCGCCAGCAGCCAAGATGTGTGGGGGCACGGCTACACCTTC. Protein product: CASSQDVWGHGYTF.

This clone has a handful of counts. This chain joins TRBV27 and TRBJ2-1, with D uncertain. CDR1 and CDR2 from the germline V gene are MNHEY and SMNVEV (reference sequence). V gave up 5 bases and J gave up 1 base, with 18 bases separating them. The CDR3 covers 17 residues. The CDR3 loop reads CASSLVVISQSYNEQFF. The CDR3 region has the DNA TGTGCCAGCAGTCTAGTGGTGATCTCGCAGTCCTACAATGAGCAGTTCTTC.

V and J are TRBV7-8 and TRBJ2-3, with 8 positions matching TRBD2. V gave up 2 bases and J gave up 0 bases; unmatched junction bases: 10. This CDR3 region has 18 residues. Germline CDR1 is SGHVS and CDR2 is FQNEAQ. The DNA for the CDR3 is TGTGCCAGCAGCTTAATGAGCGGGGGAGATTCTAGCACAGATACGCAGTATTTT. Protein: CASSLMSGGDSSTDTQYF.

The rearrangement uses TRBV5-1 and TRBJ1-4; 7 bases fit TRBD1. The CDR3 sequence is 14 residues long. V gave up 3 bases and J gave up 5 bases; unmatched junction bases: 4. Germline CDR1 SGHRS, CDR2 YFSETQ. CDR3 nucleotide sequence: TGCGCCAGCAGCTCGACAGGGCTAAATGAAAAACTGTTTTTT. It specifies CASSSTGLNEKLFF. The full variable domain, with the rest looked up from reference TRBV5-1 and TRBJ1-4, is KAGVTQTPRYLIKTRGQQVTLSCSPISGHRSVSWYQQTPGQGLQFLFEYFSETQRNKGNFPGRFSGRQFSNSRSEMNVSTLELGDSALYLCASSSTGLNEKLFFGSGTQLSVL.

The gene calls are TRBV5-1 and TRBJ2-5; D is perhaps TRBD2 (7 bases). The CDR3 length is 16 residues. Germline-derived CDR1 and CDR2 are SGHRS and YFSETQ. V gave up 4 bases and J gave up 2 bases, with 18 bases separating them. CDR3 nucleotide sequence: TGCGCCAGCAGCACAGGGACCTCGGGGGGTCAAGAGACCCAGTACTTC. Translation: CASSTGTSGGQETQYF.

The chain has TRBV3-1 (or the pseudogene TRBV3-2) and TRBJ2-1; 11 nucleotides agree with TRBD2. CDR3 size: 16 residues. After removal of 5 bases from V and 1 base from J, the junction contained 4 bases not matched to a gene. Germline V CDR1 and CDR2: LGHDT, YNNKEL (reference sequence). The CDR3 is CASSGASGGSYNEQFF. The CDR3 coding sequence is TGTGCCAGCAGCGGAGCTAGCGGGGGGTCCTACAATGAGCAGTTCTTC.

This chain connects TRBV7-2 to TRBJ1-2; 9 positions match TRBD1. J was trimmed by 8 bases and V by 5 bases; bases with no gene match: 9. The CDR3 runs to 14 residues. Germline V CDR1 and CDR2: SGHTA, FQGNSA. Written as DNA, the CDR3 is TGTGCCAGCAGCCCCGCCGGGACAGGGAGGGGCTACACCTTC. It yields the protein CASSPAGTGRGYTF.

The chain combines TRBV7-9 with TRBJ1-2; D is ambiguous. The CDR3 is 11 residues long. Germline V lookup: CDR1 SEHNR, CDR2 FQNEAQ (reference sequence). Trimming cost V 5 bases and J 8 bases, with 9 bases left between them. DNA for the CDR3: TGTGCCAGCAGCGACCGCTGGGGCTACACCTTC. Its translation is CASSDRWGYTF. Full variable domain (outside the CDR3, taken from reference TRBV7-9 and TRBJ1-2): DTGVSQNPRHKITKRGQNVTFRCDPISEHNRLYWYRQTLGQGPEFLTYFQNEAQLEKSRLLSDRFSAERPKGSFSTLEIQRTEQGDSAMYLCASSDRWGYTFGSGTRLTVV.

The gene calls are TRBV7-2 and TRBJ1-1, with 7 bases that match TRBD1. This CDR3 is built from 14 residues. Unmatched junction bases numbered 15, after V lost 4 bases and J lost 13 bases. Germline V CDR1 and CDR2: SGHTA, FQGNSA. The CDR3 reads CASSSWTGDLDGFF. For the CDR3, the DNA is TGTGCCAGCAGCTCGTGGACAGGTGACCTTGACGGTTTCTTT.

V and J are TRBV3-1 (or the pseudogene TRBV3-2) and TRBJ2-1; D is possibly TRBD2 (5 bases). Trimming cost V 4 bases and J 0 bases, with 10 bases left between them. This CDR3 is built from 15 residues. Per the germline V gene, CDR1 is LGHDT and CDR2 is YNNKEL (reference sequence). The CDR3 DNA is TGTGCCAGCAGCCTAGTTGGGAGCTCCTACAATGAGCAGTTCTTC. It codes for CASSLVGSSYNEQFF.